What follows are 25 T cell receptor beta chains derived from one specimen sequenced in a study of T cell responses to AZD1222 COVID-19 vaccine. Assay used: immunoSEQ multiplex PCR; TCRdb lists only in-frame clones, some missing. The top ten clones hold around 4.5% of a sample with just under 80,000 clones, roughly 90% of them seen once. The sample was peripheral blood, taken 28 days after the second AZD1222 dose. These receptors were taken from an adult who received the AZD1222 COVID-19 vaccine.

The chain recombines TRBV6-2 or TRBV6-3 with TRBJ1-1; D uncertain. With 4 bases removed from V and 5 bases from J, the gap between germline ends came to 20 bases. Germline V CDR1 and CDR2: MNHEY, SVGEGT. This CDR3 spans 16 amino acids. The CDR3 DNA reads as TGTGCCAGCAGTTTGGGTGCACAGTGGGGTGTGACTGAAGCTTTCTTT. It specifies CASSLGAQWGVTEAFF.

The chain recombines TRBV6-2 or TRBV6-3 with TRBJ1-3; no clear D gene. V was clipped by 6 bases and J by 0 bases, with 9 bases between them. The CDR3 is 14 amino acids. Germline lookup yields CDR1 MNHEY and CDR2 SVGEGT. CDR3 in amino acids: CASSRGVSGNTIYF. For the CDR3, the DNA is TGTGCCAGCAGCCGAGGCGTCTCTGGAAACACCATATATTTT.

This clone was detected only a few times. The V gene is TRBV3-1 (or the pseudogene TRBV3-2), the J gene TRBJ2-3; weak D call: TRBD1 (6 bases). The CDR3 has 15 amino acids. V was shortened by 1 base and J by 4 bases, with 12 bases between the two germline ends. Germline lookup yields CDR1 LGHDT and CDR2 YNNKEL (reference sequence). Here the CDR3 reads CASSQVAGVSDTQYF. Written as DNA, the CDR3 is TGTGCCAGCAGCCAAGTTGCAGGGGTTTCAGATACGCAGTATTTT.

This clone was recorded a few times. The chain combines TRBV29-1 with TRBJ2-7, with D unresolved. Trimming left V 7 bases short and J 3 bases short, with 10 bases between. The CDR3 has 11 amino acids. In germline, CDR1 is SQVTM, CDR2 ANQGSEA. This CDR3 reads CSARTLYEQYF. CDR3 sequence (DNA): TGCAGCGCTAGGACCCTCTACGAGCAGTACTTC.

This chain links TRBV11-3 with TRBJ2-3; 7 nucleotides match TRBD1. V shed 2 bases, J shed 6 bases, and the junction held 5 bases outside the gene matches. The CDR3 covers 14 residues. CDR1 and CDR2 (germline): SGHNT, YENEEA. The CDR3, as DNA: TGTGCCAGCAGCTTACGACAGGGCGGCGATACGCAGTATTTT. Translation gives CASSLRQGGDTQYF.

V gene TRBV27 combines with J gene TRBJ1-4, with a weak D call TRBD1 (5 bases). This CDR3 spans 14 amino acids. V was cut by 1 base and J by 3 bases, with 6 bases left in between. Germline lookup yields CDR1 MNHEY and CDR2 SMNVEV (reference sequence). The CDR3 nucleotides are TGTGCCAGCAGTTTATGGGGGGCTAATGAAAAACTGTTTTTT. It translates to CASSLWGANEKLFF.

The chain couples TRBV19 to TRBJ2-5, with D possibly TRBD2 on 6 matching bases. The germline gives CDR1 LNHDA, CDR2 SQIVND (reference sequence). CDR3 length: 14 residues. The V end lost 3 bases, the J end lost 0 bases, and 8 bases lay between the germline ends. The CDR3 here is CASSIGGDQETQYF. The CDR3 region has the DNA TGTGCCAGTAGTATTGGAGGGGACCAAGAGACCCAGTACTTC.

The J gene is TRBJ1-4, the V gene TRBV7-2; 7 bases map to TRBD1. Trimming at V came to 4 bases and at J to 8 bases, leaving 10 bases not matched to a gene. Germline values: CDR1 SGHTA, CDR2 FQGNSA. The CDR3 runs 15 residues. In nucleotides, the CDR3 is TGTGCCAGCAGCTCTAGGACAGGTTCAGGGGAAAAACTGTTTTTT. Residues: CASSSRTGSGEKLFF.

V gene TRBV5-1 combines with J gene TRBJ2-1, with a possible D match to TRBD1 (6 bases). V dropped 4 bases and J dropped 3 bases, with 11 bases sitting between them. The germline V gene encodes CDR1 SGHRS and CDR2 YFSETQ. This CDR3 is 14 amino acids long. The DNA of the CDR3 is TGCGCCAGCAGCCAGGACAGCCTCTACAATGAGCAGTTCTTC. This sequence encodes CASSQDSLYNEQFF.

The chain uses TRBV10-2 and TRBJ2-1, with D hard to call. V lost 2 bases and J lost 0, with 8 bases in between. This CDR3 has 15 residues. CDR1 and CDR2 from the germline V gene are WSHSY and SAAADI. CDR3 DNA sequence: TGCGCCAGCAGTGAGGAGCAAACCTCCTACAATGAGCAGTTCTTC. It encodes CASSEEQTSYNEQFF.

As DNA, the CDR3 is TGTGCCAGCAGCCGCCTGGGCCCAGTGTACTTC. As protein: CASSRLGPVYF. The V call is TRBV12-3 or TRBV12-4, the J call TRBJ2-5; no reliable D call. Trimming shortened V by 6 bases and J by 13 bases, and 15 bases separated the two germline ends. The CDR3 contains 11 residues.

The V call is TRBV5-4, the J call TRBJ2-7; possibly TRBD2 for D (5 bases). From germline, CDR1 is SGHNT and CDR2 YYREEE (reference sequence). The CDR3 is 14 amino acids. V was shortened by 3 bases and J by 1 base, with 11 bases between the two germline ends. CDR3 nucleotide sequence: TGTGCCAGCAGCTCGAGAGGGCGGTCCTACGAGCAGTACTTC. Translated: CASSSRGRSYEQYF. The full variable domain, rest sourced from reference TRBV5-4 and TRBJ2-7, is ETGVTQSPTHLIKTRGQQVTLRCSSQSGHNTVSWYQQALGQGPQFIFQYYREEENGRGNFPPRFSGLQFPNYSSELNVNALELDDSALYLCASSSRGRSYEQYFGPGTRLTVT.

The CDR3 protein is CASSPTRDSGNTIYF. The CDR3 bases are TGTGCCAGCAGCCCGACACGAGACTCTGGAAACACCATATATTTT. The rearrangement joins TRBV6-5 to TRBJ1-3; no reliable D call. Trimming took off 6 bases at V and 0 bases at J, with 12 bases between the two ends. Germline CDR1 is MNHEY and CDR2 is SVGAGI. The CDR3 spans 15 residues.

V and J are TRBV6-5 and TRBJ1-1; D is unclear. The CDR3 length is 15 residues. The germline gives CDR1 MNHEY, CDR2 SVGAGI. Trimming pared 0 bases from V and 4 bases from J, leaving 12 bases between. The DNA of the CDR3 is TGTGCCAGCAGTTACTCAGGAGGGTTTAGCACTGAAGCTTTCTTT. It codes for CASSYSGGFSTEAFF.

The V and J genes are TRBV7-3 and TRBJ2-1, with D maybe TRBD2 (5 bases). CDR1 SGHTA and CDR2 FQGTGA come from the germline V gene. Trimming stripped 4 bases from V and 7 bases from J, with 14 bases between. This CDR3 is 14 amino acids long. Written as DNA, the CDR3 is TGTGCCAGCAGCTCAGACCCGTCGGGGAATGAGCAGTTCTTC. It translates to CASSSDPSGNEQFF.

The chain is built from TRBV6-4 and TRBJ2-7; TRBD2 agrees at 7 bases. Germline CDR1 and CDR2: MRHNA and SNTAGT. The trim removed 11 bases at V and 3 bases at J, leaving 13 bases unmatched. This CDR3 comprises 14 residues. The DNA for the CDR3 is TGTGCCGGAGTTTCCGGGACTAACTACTACGAGCAGTACTTC. It codes for CAGVSGTNYYEQYF.

The V and J genes are TRBV5-1 and TRBJ2-5; D might be TRBD1 (6 bases). Trimming removed 0 bases at V and 1 base at J, with 13 bases between. Germline V gene data show CDR1 as SGHRS and CDR2 as YFSETQ. The CDR3 is 16 residues long. The CDR3 loop reads CASSLEGPGAQETQYF. The CDR3 bases are TGCGCCAGCAGCTTGGAGGGGCCAGGGGCCCAAGAGACCCAGTACTTC.

This sequence joins TRBV7-8 and TRBJ2-6; 10 bases match TRBD2. CDR3 length equals 17 residues. CDR1 and CDR2 (germline): SGHVS, FQNEAQ. Trimming removed 2 bases from V and 2 bases from J; junction bases left unmatched: 3. This CDR3 reads CASSLSGRAPGANVLTF. CDR3 DNA: TGTGCCAGCAGCTTAAGCGGGAGGGCCCCTGGGGCCAACGTCCTGACTTTC.

V and J are TRBV25-1 and TRBJ1-2; 9 bases line up with TRBD1. The length of the CDR3 is 16 residues. V shed 5 bases and J 6 bases; nucleotides not matched to a gene: 13. Per germline, CDR1 MGHDK and CDR2 SYGVNS. This chain's CDR3 is CASSSRDRERIHGYTF. The CDR3 nucleotides read TGTGCCAGCAGTTCCCGGGACAGGGAAAGGATCCATGGCTACACCTTC.

The gene calls are TRBV24-1 and TRBJ1-1; D gene ambiguous. The V end was cut by 3 bases, the J end by 3 bases, with 10 bases between. The CDR3 runs 14 residues. Germline CDR1 KGHDR, CDR2 SFDVKD. CDR3 coding DNA: TGTGCCACCAGTGATCCCAACAGAGACACTGAAGCTTTCTTT. As protein: CATSDPNRDTEAFF.

This chain uses TRBV27 with TRBJ2-3; 14 bases match TRBD2. The CDR3 runs 19 residues. Germline CDR1 and CDR2: MNHEY and SMNVEV (reference sequence). V trimming: 0 bases; J trimming: 0 bases; junction bases outside the gene matches: 5. This CDR3 reads CASSLSKGLAGVSTDTQYF. For the CDR3, the DNA is TGTGCCAGCAGTTTATCGAAGGGACTAGCGGGAGTCAGCACAGATACGCAGTATTTT.

The chain has TRBV2 and TRBJ1-2; possibly TRBD1 for D (5 bases). Germline loops: CDR1 SNHLY, CDR2 FYNNEI. Trimming took 0 bases from V and 2 from J, leaving 7 bases between them. The CDR3 sequence is 14 residues long. The CDR3 spells CASSEARGNYGYTF. The CDR3 bases are TGTGCCAGCAGTGAAGCTCGGGGGAACTATGGCTACACCTTC.

J is TRBJ2-1 and V is TRBV5-1, with 12 nucleotides matching TRBD2. There are 17 residues in the CDR3. CDR1 SGHRS and CDR2 YFSETQ come from the germline V gene. J was trimmed by 6 bases and V by 3 bases; bases with no gene match: 10. For the CDR3, the DNA is TGCGCCAGCAGCTGGCTAGCGGGAGGGACCCGAACCAATGAGCAGTTCTTC. Translating gives CASSWLAGGTRTNEQFF.

The gene calls are TRBV5-6 and TRBJ2-1, with D hard to call. Trimming left V 4 bases short and J 6 bases short, with 5 bases between. The germline CDR1 and CDR2 sequences are SGHDT and YYEEEE. The CDR3 has 11 amino acids. The CDR3 spells CASSRPNEQFF. The CDR3, as DNA: TGTGCCAGCAGCAGGCCCAATGAGCAGTTCTTC.

The gene calls are TRBV11-3 and TRBJ1-1; D not certain. V was cut by 1 base and J by 7 bases, with 13 bases left in between. The CDR3 is 14 amino acids. The germline V gene encodes CDR1 SGHNT and CDR2 YENEEA. The CDR3 DNA reads TGTGCCAGCAGCTTAGGCTCTCCGGACGGTGAAGCTTTCTTT. It specifies CASSLGSPDGEAFF.